This record concerns one TCR beta chain sequence. Its target is not known. Each sample had two DNA replicates, approximately 0.49 ug blood or about 1.5 ug tissue. Some clones are missing from TCRdb's copy, which holds only in-frame ones; the method was immunoSEQ multiplex PCR. Of 25,000 to 35,000 clones listed, 50% to 75% were seen once; the top ten hold approximately 8%. V was shortened by 1 base and J by 1 base, with 5 bases between the two germline ends. The CDR3 contains 14 residues. CDR1 is KGHSH and CDR2 is LQKENI in the germline V gene. These data are taken from a study of early stage breast cancer tumors. Regarding the study as a whole: Blood repertoires resembled normal breast more than tumor.

Sequenced input: breast tumor tissue. V gene TRBV18 combines with J gene TRBJ1-5, with no clear D. The sequence derives from a person aged 50 to 59 with breast cancer. The CDR3 coding sequence is TGTGCCAGCTCACCACTTAACAGCAATCAGCCCCAGCATTTT. Translating it yields CASSPLNSNQPQHF.